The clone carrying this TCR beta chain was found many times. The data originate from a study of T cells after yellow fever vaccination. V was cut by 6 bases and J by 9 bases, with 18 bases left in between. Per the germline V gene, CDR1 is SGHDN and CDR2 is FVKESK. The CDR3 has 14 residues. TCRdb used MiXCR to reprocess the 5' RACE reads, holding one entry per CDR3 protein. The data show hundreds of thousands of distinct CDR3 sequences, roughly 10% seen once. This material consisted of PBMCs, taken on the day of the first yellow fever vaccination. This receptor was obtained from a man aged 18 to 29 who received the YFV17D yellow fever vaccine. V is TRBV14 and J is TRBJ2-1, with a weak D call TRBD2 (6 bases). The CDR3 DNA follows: TGTGCCAGCAGTTCGGGAGAAGGGTACGGTGAGCAGTTCTTC. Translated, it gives CASSSGEGYGEQFF. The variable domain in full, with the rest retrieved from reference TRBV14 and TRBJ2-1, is EAGVTQFPSHSVIEKGQTVTLRCDPISGHDNLYWYRRVMGKEIKFLLHFVKESKQDESGMPNNRFLAERTGGTYSTLKVQPAELEDSGVYFCASSSGEGYGEQFFGPGTRLTVL.